One T cell receptor (beta chain) is described in this entry. It has no known antigen specificity. No much larger clone is present one base from it, and per-base qualities are unavailable. These data come from a study of somatic mutations in cytotoxic T cells in rheumatoid arthritis (dated 2017 in TCRdb). Background for the entire study: Right after diagnosis and prior to the start of any treatment, about 29 ml EDTA of peripheral blood was drawn from patients. A FACSAria II or Sony SH800 was used to flow-sort some V beta antibody-stained T-cell populations at nearly 100% purity, and TCRB sequencing was also done on sorted V beta1+ cells. In newly diagnosed rheumatoid arthritis without treatment, the study examined if expanded CD8+ T-cell clones harbor somatic mutations, relying on TCRB deep sequencing to characterize clonality. TCRB deep sequencing was performed for roughly 66 rheumatoid arthritis patients and 20 healthy controls. Patients and controls did not essentially differ in median age, which was nearly identical between the groups.

Genomic DNA underwent TCRB CDR3 sequencing using the immunoSEQ assay. The authors' pipeline ran thus. When patient CD8+ clones exceeding 1% were checked against published virus-specific TCRB sequences, only a few matched. Only productive TCRB rearrangements were included in the analyses. Defining a clone by its unique TCRB CDR3 sequence, the study calculated clonality as a productive clonality index derived from Shannon entropy. The template counts of each clone relative to the total templates per sample were used to calculate repertoire overlap between two samples. V-gene usage measured by flow cytometry correlated with TCRB sequencing V-gene usage, with a Spearman r of roughly 0.55. Drawn from immuneACCESS, this table holds only the in-frame rearrangements with V and J called that TCRdb kept. Clones are partly lost; checked studies trace under half to an unresolved V gene and leave the rest unexplained. V, J and clone size reflect that table, while D and trimming were determined from the DNA. The sample table records under 13,000 clones; less than 80% of these occur just once. Together, the top ten hold around a third of the sample.

Points the paper makes about the study in general: In patients, CD8+ clonality rose with age (Spearman r ≈ 0.49), which was not the case in healthy controls. Viral specificity could not be ruled out by absence from virus-specific databases, and the antigen targets of the expanded CD8+ clones remained unknown. Several identical CD8+ TCRB sequences were found in both blood and synovial fluid, and in about an eighth of the roughly 65 patients the largest CD8+ clone exceeded 20% of CD8+ cells. The slight TRBV07 underrepresentation in patients was not adjusted for multiple comparisons. CD8+ T-cell clonality in rheumatoid arthritis patients was not significantly different from that in age-matched healthy controls.

Positive magnetic bead selection on an AutoMACS was used to isolate CD4+ and CD8+ cells, with flow cytometry used to check purity. Initial screening for clonal expansions relied on flow cytometry with a TCR V beta antibody panel, after which sorted CD8+ fractions underwent TCRB deep sequencing for characterization. Peripheral blood mononuclear cells were obtained using density gradient separation with Ficoll-Paque PLUS. Using Nucleospin Tissue or Tissue XS kits, DNA was extracted from CD4-enriched, CD8-enriched or PBMC samples, with quantification by a Qubit 2.0 fluorometer. From its cysteine to its phenylalanine, the CDR3 spans 18 amino acids. Here the CDR3 DNA is all that survives: 54 bases in frame from base 1. CDR1 and CDR2 were assigned from the germline V gene as LGHNA and YSLEER. V loses 0 bases at its end and J loses 8 bases; junction bases beyond the gene matches: 9.

The TCR comes from an adult with rheumatoid arthritis. The specimen sequenced was CD8+ T cells sorted from blood. The V and J genes are TRBV4-3 and TRBJ2-1; TRBD2 agrees with 14 junctional bases. Read as DNA, the sequence is TGCGCCAGCAGCCAAGAGGGACTAGCGGGAGCTTATAGCGATGAGCAGTTCTTC. This gives the protein CASSQEGLAGAYSDEQFF.